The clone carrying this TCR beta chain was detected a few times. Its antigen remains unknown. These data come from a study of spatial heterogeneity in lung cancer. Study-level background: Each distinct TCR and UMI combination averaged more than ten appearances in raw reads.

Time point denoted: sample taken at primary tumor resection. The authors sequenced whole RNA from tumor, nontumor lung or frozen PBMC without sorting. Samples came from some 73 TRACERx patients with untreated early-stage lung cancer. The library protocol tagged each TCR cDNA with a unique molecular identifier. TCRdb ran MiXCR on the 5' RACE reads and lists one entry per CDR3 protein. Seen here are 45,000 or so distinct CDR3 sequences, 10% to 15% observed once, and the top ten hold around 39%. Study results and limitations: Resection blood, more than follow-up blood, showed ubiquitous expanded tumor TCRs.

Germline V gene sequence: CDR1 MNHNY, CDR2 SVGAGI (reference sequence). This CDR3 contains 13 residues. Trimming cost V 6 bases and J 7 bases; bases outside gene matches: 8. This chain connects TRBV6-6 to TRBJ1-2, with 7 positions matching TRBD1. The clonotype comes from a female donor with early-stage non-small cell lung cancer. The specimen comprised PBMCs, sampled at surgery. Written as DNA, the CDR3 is TGTGCCAGCAGCTCAGAGGGGGCAGTTGGCTACACCTTC. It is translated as CASSSEGAVGYTF.